This T cell receptor beta chain was sequenced during a study of blood T cell repertoires in COVID-19 (dated by TCRdb to the early 2020s). At the level of the whole study: The collaborator samples originated in the United States, Italy and Spain and spanned the acute and convalescent phases of COVID-19. The material from the prospective study consisted of cDNA or gDNA derived from T cells, B-cell-depleted T cells, or PBMCs. The dataset comprised deeply sampled blood TCRbeta repertoires from subjects exposed to, actively infected with, or recovered from COVID-19. The repertoires were released in a freely available public database intended as a resource for research on the immune response to SARS-CoV-2. The samples were drawn from the first 160 participants of the ongoing ImmuneRACE study and from about 1,200 subjects provided by 6 global collaborators. Sample metadata almost always included a de-identified subject ID, COVID-19 status, age in years and sex. Where available, HLA class I and class II types were obtained from metadata supplied by the sample provider rather than from assay-based typing.

Beyond this particular receptor, the publication reports: The amount of clinical and demographic metadata varied by source and participant and was provided uncurated.

TCRbeta CDR3 regions were amplified from genomic DNA by means of the immunoSEQ Assay, a bias-controlled multiplex PCR. Regarding the original processing steps: Within the assay, amplification of reference gene primers was used to estimate how many nucleated cells each sample contained. To quantify the absolute abundance of each unique TCRbeta CDR3 rearrangement, sequence reads were collapsed and filtered. For each sample, productive Simpson clonality was calculated by taking the square root of Simpson's diversity index across productive rearrangements. TCRdb limited this immuneACCESS table to in-frame rearrangements with V and J called. A share of clones is missing; checked studies link under half to unresolved V genes, and the rest is unexplained. Clone size and V and J calls were adopted from that table, with D and trimming inferred from the DNA. Here the sample has roughly 290,000 clones; around four fifths occur a single time. The leading ten clones occupy around 4.2% of the sample.

From V the trimming removes 6 bases and from J it removes 4 bases, while the gene matches leave 3 bases of the junction unaccounted for. CDR1 and CDR2 are drawn from the germline V gene: MNHEY, SVGAGI. Counted from cysteine to phenylalanine, this CDR3 has 15 amino acids. Only CDR3 DNA is held: 45 bases, read in frame from base 1. Each collaborating institution followed its own protocols to collect whole blood in K2EDTA tubes. For TCRbeta analysis, collaborator samples were shipped as frozen whole blood, as isolated PBMCs, or as DNA extracted from either sample type. In the case of this clone: It lacks a known antigen. No base qualities exist here, and no much larger clone lies one base off it.

The V and J genes are TRBV6-5 and TRBJ2-3; the central 14 bases match TRBD2. This TCR came from a woman aged 45-60 years with active or convalescent COVID-19. Sequences were obtained from peripheral blood. CDR3 reads: CASRGLAGAPDTQYF. The sequence in DNA is TGTGCCAGCAGGGGACTAGCGGGAGCTCCAGATACGCAGTATTTT.